The subject of this entry is one TCR beta chain. Its antigen is currently unknown. Researchers reported that TCR beta cDNA libraries carried unique molecular identifiers. Roughly 0.5 million cDNA molecules were obtained from roughly 1 to 10 million T cells. A single record per CDR3 protein comes from TCRdb applying MiXCR to the PCR reads. The repertoire holds some 800,000 distinct CDR3 sequences, with about half as singletons. The sample is drawn from a study of post-analysis software for immune sequencing data. Study-level information: Recorded disease courses covered relapsing-remitting, secondary progressive and progressive-relapsing multiple sclerosis. Some patients had no subtype annotation. The study's findings and limits: Relative to controls, patients had about five TRBV segments at higher frequency, with TRBV5-6, TRBV5-1 and TRBV20-1 among these.

V was clipped by 2 bases and J by 7 bases, with 9 bases between them. The CDR3 runs 12 residues. The germline V gene encodes CDR1 SQVTM and CDR2 ANQGSEA. The receptor comes from a girl aged 10 to 17 with multiple sclerosis. The chain is built from TRBV29-1 and TRBJ2-1, with D possibly being TRBD2 (6 bases). Sequenced sample: blood. The CDR3 here is CSVEPGSNEQFF. The DNA for the CDR3 is TGCAGCGTTGAACCCGGGAGTAATGAGCAGTTCTTC.